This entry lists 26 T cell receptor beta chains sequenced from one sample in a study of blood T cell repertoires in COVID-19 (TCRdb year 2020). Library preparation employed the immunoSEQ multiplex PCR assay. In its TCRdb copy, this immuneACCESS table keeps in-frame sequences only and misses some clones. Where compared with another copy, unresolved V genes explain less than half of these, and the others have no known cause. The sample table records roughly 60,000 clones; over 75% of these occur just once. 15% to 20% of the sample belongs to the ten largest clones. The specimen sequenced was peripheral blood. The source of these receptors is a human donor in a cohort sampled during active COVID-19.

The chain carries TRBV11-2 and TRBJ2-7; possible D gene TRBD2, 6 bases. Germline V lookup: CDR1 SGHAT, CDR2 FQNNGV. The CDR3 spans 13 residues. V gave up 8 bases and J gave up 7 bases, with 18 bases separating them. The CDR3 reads CASLTAPAGEQYF. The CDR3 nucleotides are TGTGCCAGCCTGACAGCCCCGGCGGGGGAGCAGTACTTC.

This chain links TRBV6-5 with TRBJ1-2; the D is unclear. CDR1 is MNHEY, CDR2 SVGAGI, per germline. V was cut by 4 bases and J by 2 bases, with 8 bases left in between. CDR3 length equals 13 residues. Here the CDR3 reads CASSFLGNYGYTF. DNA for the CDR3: TGTGCCAGCAGTTTTCTAGGAAACTATGGCTACACCTTC.

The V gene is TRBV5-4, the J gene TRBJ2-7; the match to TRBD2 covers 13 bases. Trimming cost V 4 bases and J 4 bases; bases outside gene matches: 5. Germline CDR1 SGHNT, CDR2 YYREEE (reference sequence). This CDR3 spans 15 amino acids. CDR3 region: CASSPGLAGEYEQYF. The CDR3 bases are TGTGCCAGCAGCCCCGGACTAGCGGGGGAGTACGAGCAGTACTTC.

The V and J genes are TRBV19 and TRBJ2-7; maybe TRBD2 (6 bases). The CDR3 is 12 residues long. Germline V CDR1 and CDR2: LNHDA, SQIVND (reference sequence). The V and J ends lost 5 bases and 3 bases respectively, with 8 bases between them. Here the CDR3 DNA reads TGTGCCAGTAGTTTCGGGGGCTACGAGCAGTACTTC. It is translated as CASSFGGYEQYF.

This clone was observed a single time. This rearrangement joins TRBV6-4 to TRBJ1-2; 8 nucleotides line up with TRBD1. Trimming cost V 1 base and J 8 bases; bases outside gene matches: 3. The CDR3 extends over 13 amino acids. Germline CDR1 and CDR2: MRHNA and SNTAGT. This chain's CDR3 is CASSDWAGGGYTF. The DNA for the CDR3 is TGTGCCAGCAGTGACTGGGCAGGGGGCGGCTACACCTTC.

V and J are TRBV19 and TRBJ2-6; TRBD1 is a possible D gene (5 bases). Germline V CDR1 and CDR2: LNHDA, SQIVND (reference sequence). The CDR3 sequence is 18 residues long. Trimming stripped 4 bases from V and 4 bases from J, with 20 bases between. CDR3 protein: CASSTDSFGLGGANVLTF. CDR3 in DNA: TGTGCCAGTAGTACTGACAGTTTCGGGCTCGGAGGGGCCAACGTCCTGACTTTC. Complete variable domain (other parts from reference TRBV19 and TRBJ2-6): DGGITQSPKYLFRKEGQNVTLSCEQNLNHDAMYWYRQDPGQGLRLIYYSQIVNDFQKGDIAEGYSVSREKKESFPLTVTSAQKNPTAFYLCASSTDSFGLGGANVLTFGAGSRLTVL.

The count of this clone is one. CDR3: CASSEGQGPKTFF. The CDR3 DNA is TGTGCCAGCAGTGAAGGACAGGGGCCAAAAACTTTCTTT. The chain joins TRBV12-3 or TRBV12-4 to TRBJ1-1, with 9 bases matching TRBD1. The CDR3 is 13 amino acids. Trimming removed 5 bases from V and 12 bases from J; junction bases left unmatched: 10.

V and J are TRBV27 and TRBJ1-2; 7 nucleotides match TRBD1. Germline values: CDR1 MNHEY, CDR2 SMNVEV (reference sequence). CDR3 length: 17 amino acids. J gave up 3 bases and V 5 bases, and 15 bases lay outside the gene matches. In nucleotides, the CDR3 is TGTGCCAGCAGTACCATCAAGAGTCGGGACAGCTACTATGGCTACACCTTC. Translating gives CASSTIKSRDSYYGYTF.

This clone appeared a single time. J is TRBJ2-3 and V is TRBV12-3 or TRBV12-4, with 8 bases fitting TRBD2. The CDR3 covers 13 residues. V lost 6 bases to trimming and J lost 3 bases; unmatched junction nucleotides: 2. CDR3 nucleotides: TGTGCCAGCAGGGGACTAGAAACAGATACGCAGTATTTT. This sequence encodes CASRGLETDTQYF.

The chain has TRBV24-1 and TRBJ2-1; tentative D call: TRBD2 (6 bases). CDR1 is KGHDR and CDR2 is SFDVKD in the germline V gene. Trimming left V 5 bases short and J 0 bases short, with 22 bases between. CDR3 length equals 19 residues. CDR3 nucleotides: TGTGCCACCAGTGGGTTAAGCGGGTATAGGGTAAGCTCCTACAATGAGCAGTTCTTC. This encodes CATSGLSGYRVSSYNEQFF.

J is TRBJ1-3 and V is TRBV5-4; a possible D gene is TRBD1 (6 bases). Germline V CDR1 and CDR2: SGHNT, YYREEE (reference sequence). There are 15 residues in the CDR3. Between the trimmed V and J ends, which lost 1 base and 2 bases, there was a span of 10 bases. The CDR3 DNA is TGTGCCAGCAGCTTGCAACAGGGTCCTGGAAACACCATATATTTT. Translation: CASSLQQGPGNTIYF.

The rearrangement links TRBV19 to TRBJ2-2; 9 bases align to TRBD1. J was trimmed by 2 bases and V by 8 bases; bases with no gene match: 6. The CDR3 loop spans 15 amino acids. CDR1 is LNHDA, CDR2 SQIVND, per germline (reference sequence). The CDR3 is CASGRDRANTGELFF. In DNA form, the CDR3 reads TGTGCCAGTGGCCGGGACAGGGCTAACACCGGGGAGCTGTTTTTT.

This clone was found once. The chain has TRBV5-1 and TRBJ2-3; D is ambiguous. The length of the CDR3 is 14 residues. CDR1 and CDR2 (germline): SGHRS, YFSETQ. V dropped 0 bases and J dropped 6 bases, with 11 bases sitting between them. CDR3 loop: CASSLGRPADTQYF. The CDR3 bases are TGCGCCAGCAGCTTGGGTCGCCCCGCGGATACGCAGTATTTT. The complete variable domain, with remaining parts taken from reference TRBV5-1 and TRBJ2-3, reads KAGVTQTPRYLIKTRGQQVTLSCSPISGHRSVSWYQQTPGQGLQFLFEYFSETQRNKGNFPGRFSGRQFSNSRSEMNVSTLELGDSALYLCASSLGRPADTQYFGPGTRLTVL.

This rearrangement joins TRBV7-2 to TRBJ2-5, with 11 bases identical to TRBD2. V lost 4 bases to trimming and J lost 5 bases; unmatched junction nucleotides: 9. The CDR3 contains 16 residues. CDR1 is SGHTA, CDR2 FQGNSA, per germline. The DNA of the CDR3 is TGTGCCAGCAGCTCCTTAGCGGGGGGGCGTGCCGAGACCCAGTACTTC. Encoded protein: CASSSLAGGRAETQYF.

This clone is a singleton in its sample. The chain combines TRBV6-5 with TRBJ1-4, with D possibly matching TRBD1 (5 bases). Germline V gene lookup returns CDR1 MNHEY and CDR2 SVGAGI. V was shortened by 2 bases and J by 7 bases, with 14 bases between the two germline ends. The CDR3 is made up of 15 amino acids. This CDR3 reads CASSYTTDLFEKLFF. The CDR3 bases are TGTGCCAGCAGTTACACGACAGATCTTTTTGAAAAACTGTTTTTT.

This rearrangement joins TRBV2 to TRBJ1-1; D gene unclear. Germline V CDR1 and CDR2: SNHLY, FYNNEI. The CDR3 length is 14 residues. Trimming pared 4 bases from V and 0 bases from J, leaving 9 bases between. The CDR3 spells CASSVLLLNTEAFF. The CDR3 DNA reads TGTGCCAGCAGTGTACTACTGTTGAACACTGAAGCTTTCTTT.

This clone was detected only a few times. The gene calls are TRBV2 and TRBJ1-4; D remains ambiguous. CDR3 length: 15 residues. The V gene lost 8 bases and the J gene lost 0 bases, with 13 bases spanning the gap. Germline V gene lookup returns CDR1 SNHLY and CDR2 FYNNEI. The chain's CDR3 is CASQPGPATNEKLFF. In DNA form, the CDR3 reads TGTGCCAGCCAGCCTGGGCCTGCAACTAATGAAAAACTGTTTTTT.

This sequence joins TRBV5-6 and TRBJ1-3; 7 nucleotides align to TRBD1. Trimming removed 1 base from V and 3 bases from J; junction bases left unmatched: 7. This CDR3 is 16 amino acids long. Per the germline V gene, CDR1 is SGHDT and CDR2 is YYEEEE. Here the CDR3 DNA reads TGTGCCAGCAGCTTGCGGGCAGGGGGAAGTGGAAACACCATATATTTT. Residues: CASSLRAGGSGNTIYF. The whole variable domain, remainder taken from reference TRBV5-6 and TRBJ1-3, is DAGVTQSPTHLIKTRGQQVTLRCSPKSGHDTVSWYQQALGQGPQFIFQYYEEEERQRGNFPDRFSGHQFPNYSSELNVNALLLGDSALYLCASSLRAGGSGNTIYFGEGSWLTVV.

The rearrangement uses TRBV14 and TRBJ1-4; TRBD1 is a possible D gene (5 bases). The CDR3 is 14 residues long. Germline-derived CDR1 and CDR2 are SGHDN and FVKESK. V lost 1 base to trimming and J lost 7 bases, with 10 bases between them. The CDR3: CASSQARVSEKLFF. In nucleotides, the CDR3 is TGTGCCAGCAGCCAAGCCAGGGTTAGTGAAAAACTGTTTTTT.

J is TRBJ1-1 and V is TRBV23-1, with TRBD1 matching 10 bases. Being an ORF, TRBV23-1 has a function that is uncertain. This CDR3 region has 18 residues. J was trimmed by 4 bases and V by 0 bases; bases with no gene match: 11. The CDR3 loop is CASSQSGGTGVYRTEAFF. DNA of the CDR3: TGCGCCAGCAGTCAATCGGGCGGGACAGGGGTTTATCGCACTGAAGCTTTCTTT.

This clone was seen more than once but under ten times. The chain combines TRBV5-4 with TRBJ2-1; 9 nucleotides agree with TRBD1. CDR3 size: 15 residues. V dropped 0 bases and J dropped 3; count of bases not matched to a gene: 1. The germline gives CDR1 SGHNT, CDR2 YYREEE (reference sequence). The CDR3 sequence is CASSLGTGVYNEQFF. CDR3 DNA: TGTGCCAGCAGCTTGGGGACAGGGGTCTACAATGAGCAGTTCTTC. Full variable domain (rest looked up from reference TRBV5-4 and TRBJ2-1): ETGVTQSPTHLIKTRGQQVTLRCSSQSGHNTVSWYQQALGQGPQFIFQYYREEENGRGNFPPRFSGLQFPNYSSELNVNALELDDSALYLCASSLGTGVYNEQFFGPGTRLTVL.

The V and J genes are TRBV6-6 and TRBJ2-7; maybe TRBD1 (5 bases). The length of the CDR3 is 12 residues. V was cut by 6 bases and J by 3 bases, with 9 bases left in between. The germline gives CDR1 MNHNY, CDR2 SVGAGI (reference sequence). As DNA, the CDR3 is TGTGCCAGCAGGGGGCCTTTCTACGAGCAGTACTTC. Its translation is CASRGPFYEQYF.

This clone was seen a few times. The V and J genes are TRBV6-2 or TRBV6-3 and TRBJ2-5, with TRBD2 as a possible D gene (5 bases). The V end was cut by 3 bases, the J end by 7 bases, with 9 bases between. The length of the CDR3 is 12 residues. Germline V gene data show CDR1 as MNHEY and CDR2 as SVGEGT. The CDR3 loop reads CASSYRRATQYF. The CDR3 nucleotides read TGTGCCAGCAGTTATCGGCGGGCGACCCAGTACTTC.

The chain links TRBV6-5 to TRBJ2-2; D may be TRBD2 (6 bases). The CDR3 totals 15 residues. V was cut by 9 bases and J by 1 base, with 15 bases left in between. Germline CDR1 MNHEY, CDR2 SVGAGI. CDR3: CASRRTIQNTGELFF. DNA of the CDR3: TGTGCCAGTCGCCGGACTATCCAGAACACCGGGGAGCTGTTTTTT.

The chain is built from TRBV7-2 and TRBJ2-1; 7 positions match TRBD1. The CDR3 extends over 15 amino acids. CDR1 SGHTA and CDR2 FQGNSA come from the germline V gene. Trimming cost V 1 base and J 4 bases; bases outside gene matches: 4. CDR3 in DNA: TGTGCCAGCAGCTTAGGACAGGGCGGGTACAATGAGCAGTTCTTC. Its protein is CASSLGQGGYNEQFF.

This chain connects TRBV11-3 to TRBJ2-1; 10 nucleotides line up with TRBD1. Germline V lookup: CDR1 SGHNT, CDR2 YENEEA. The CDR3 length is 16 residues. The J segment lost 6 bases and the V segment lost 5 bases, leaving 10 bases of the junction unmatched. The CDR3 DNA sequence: TGTGCCAGCAGCACCGACCGGGACAGGGGTCCCAATGAGCAGTTCTTC. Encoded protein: CASSTDRDRGPNEQFF. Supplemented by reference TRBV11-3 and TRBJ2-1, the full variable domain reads EAGVVQSPRYKIIEKKQPVAFWCNPISGHNTLYWYLQNLGQGPELLIRYENEEAVDDSQLPKDRFSAERLKGVDSTLKIQPAELGDSAVYLCASSTDRDRGPNEQFFGPGTRLTVL.